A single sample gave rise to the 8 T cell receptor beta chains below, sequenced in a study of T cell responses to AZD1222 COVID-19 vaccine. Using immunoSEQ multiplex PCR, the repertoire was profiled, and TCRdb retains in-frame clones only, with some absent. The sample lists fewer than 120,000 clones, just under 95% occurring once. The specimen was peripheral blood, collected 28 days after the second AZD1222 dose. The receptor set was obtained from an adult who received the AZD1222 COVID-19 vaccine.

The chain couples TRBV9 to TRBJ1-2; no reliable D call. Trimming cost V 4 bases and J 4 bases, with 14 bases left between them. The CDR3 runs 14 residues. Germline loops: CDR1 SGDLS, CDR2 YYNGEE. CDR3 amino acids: CASSPYTVVYGYTF. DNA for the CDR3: TGTGCCAGCAGCCCATACACGGTGGTCTATGGCTACACCTTC.

This CDR3 is CAISAGDREDTQYF. The DNA of the CDR3 is TGTGCCATCAGTGCGGGGGACAGGGAAGATACGCAGTATTTT. The V and J genes are TRBV10-3 and TRBJ2-3, with TRBD1 matching over 9 bases. This CDR3 comprises 14 residues. Trimming cost V 4 bases and J 5 bases; bases outside gene matches: 4. Germline V gives CDR1 ENHRY, CDR2 SYGVKD.

Here the CDR3 reads CSVGDREGVNVLTF. The CDR3 region has the DNA TGCAGCGTAGGGGACAGGGAAGGTGTCAACGTCCTGACTTTC. This chain connects TRBV29-1 to TRBJ2-6; the match to TRBD1 covers 9 bases. With V trimmed by 6 bases and J by 9 bases, 9 bases remained unmatched. The CDR3 has 14 amino acids. Germline values: CDR1 SQVTM, CDR2 ANQGSEA.

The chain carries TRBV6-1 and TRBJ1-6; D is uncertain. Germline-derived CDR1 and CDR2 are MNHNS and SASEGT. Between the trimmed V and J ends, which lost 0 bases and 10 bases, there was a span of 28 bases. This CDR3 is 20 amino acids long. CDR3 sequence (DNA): TGTGCCAGCAGTGAAGCAGAGCCCTTTCAGTTAAGTGGATTTTGGTCACCCCTCCACTTT. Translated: CASSEAEPFQLSGFWSPLHF.

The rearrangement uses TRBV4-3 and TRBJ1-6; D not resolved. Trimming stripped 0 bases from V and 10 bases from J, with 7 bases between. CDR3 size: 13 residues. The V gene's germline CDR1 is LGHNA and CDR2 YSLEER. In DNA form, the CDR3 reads TGCGCCAGCAGCCAAGAGGTTGGGTCACCCCTCCACTTT. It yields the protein CASSQEVGSPLHF.

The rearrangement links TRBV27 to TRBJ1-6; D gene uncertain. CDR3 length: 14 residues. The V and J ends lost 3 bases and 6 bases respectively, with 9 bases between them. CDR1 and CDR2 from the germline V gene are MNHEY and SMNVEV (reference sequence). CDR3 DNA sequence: TGTGCCAGCAGTTTTGTGGGCCCTAATTCACCCCTCCACTTT. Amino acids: CASSFVGPNSPLHF.

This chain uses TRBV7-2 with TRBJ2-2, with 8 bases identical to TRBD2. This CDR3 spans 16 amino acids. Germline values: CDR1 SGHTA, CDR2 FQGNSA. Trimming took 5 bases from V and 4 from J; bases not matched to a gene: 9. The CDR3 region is CASSPPSGGGTGELFF. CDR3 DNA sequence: TGTGCCAGCAGCCCACCGTCGGGGGGGGGCACCGGGGAGCTGTTTTTT.

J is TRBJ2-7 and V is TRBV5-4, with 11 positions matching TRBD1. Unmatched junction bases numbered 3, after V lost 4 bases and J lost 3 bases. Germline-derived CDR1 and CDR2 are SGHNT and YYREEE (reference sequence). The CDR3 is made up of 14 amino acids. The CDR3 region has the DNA TGTGCCAGCAGCACCGGGACAGGGGGCTACGAGCAGTACTTC. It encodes CASSTGTGGYEQYF.